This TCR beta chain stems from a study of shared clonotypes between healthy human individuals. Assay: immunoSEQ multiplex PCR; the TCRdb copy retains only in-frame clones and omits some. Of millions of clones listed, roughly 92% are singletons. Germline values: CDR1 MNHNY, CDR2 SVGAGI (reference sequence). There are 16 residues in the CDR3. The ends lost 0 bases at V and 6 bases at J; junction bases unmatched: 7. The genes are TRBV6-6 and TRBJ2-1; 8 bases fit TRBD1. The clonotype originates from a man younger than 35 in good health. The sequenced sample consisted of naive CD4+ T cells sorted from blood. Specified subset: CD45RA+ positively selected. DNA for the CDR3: TGTGCCAGCAGTTACTCGACAGGGGTCCTTCCCAATGAGCAGTTCTTC. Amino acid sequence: CASSYSTGVLPNEQFF.